These 5 T cell receptor beta chains originate from one sample sequenced in a study of cytomegalovirus exposure and HLA in healthy donors. Researchers ran the PCR with 60 Vbeta and 13 Jbeta primers. Data came from immunoSEQ multiplex PCR; TCRdb stores just in-frame clones and leaves some out. The sample lists over 100,000 clones; around 78% were seen once. Sequencing was performed on PBMCs. The receptor set was obtained from a female donor in good health and CMV-seropositive.

The rearrangement uses TRBV19 and TRBJ2-7; 11 nucleotides line up with TRBD2. From germline, CDR1 is LNHDA and CDR2 SQIVND (reference sequence). The CDR3 sequence is 17 residues long. V trimming: 5 bases; J trimming: 4 bases; junction bases outside the gene matches: 13. The CDR3 region is CASSSLALAGGSYEQYF. CDR3 DNA: TGTGCCAGTAGTTCACTTGCGCTAGCGGGAGGAAGTTACGAGCAGTACTTC.

The rearrangement joins TRBV4-2 to TRBJ2-5, with D hard to call. Trimming cost V 4 bases and J 3 bases, with 9 bases left between them. The CDR3 contains 13 residues. Germline CDR1 and CDR2: LGHNA and YNFKEQ. CDR3 protein: CASSPVVKETQYF. CDR3 bases: TGTGCCAGCAGCCCGGTCGTTAAAGAGACCCAGTACTTC.

The rearrangement uses TRBV6-6 and TRBJ2-7; 8 bases agree with TRBD2. In germline, CDR1 is MNHNY, CDR2 SVGAGI (reference sequence). The length of the CDR3 is 14 residues. V gave up 6 bases and J gave up 0 bases; unmatched junction bases: 4. CDR3 coding DNA: TGTGCCAGCAGCCGCGGGGGGACCTCCTACGAGCAGTACTTC. Amino acid sequence: CASSRGGTSYEQYF.

This clone was seen a few times. V is TRBV4-1 and J is TRBJ2-4, with no clear D. Germline assignment: CDR1 MGHRA and CDR2 YSYEKL. The CDR3 loop spans 16 amino acids. V shed 1 base and J shed 0 bases, with 10 bases lying between them. The CDR3 region is CASSQGVVLAKNIQYF. CDR3 coding DNA: TGCGCCAGCAGCCAAGGTGTTGTCCTAGCCAAAAACATTCAGTACTTC.

The chain has TRBV11-2 and TRBJ2-2; 7 bases fit TRBD1. This CDR3 is 15 amino acids long. After removal of 3 bases from V and 4 bases from J, the junction contained 5 bases not matched to a gene. Per the germline V gene, CDR1 is SGHAT and CDR2 is FQNNGV. The CDR3 region is CASSFNQGVTGELFF. In DNA, the CDR3 is TGTGCCAGCAGCTTTAATCAGGGGGTCACCGGGGAGCTGTTTTTT.